Below, one T cell receptor beta chain is given with its context. The length of the CDR3 is 14 residues. The V end was cut by 3 bases, the J end by 0 bases, with 7 bases between. Per the germline V gene, CDR1 is WNHNN and CDR2 is SYGVQD (reference sequence). The entry originates in a study of blood T cell repertoires in COVID-19. The wider study: Italy, Spain and the United States were the sources of the convalescent and acute COVID-19 samples. The cDNA or gDNA used as material had been derived from T cells, B-cell-depleted T cells, or PBMCs.

Sequencing was performed with immunoSEQ multiplex PCR; in TCRdb, only in-frame clones are kept and a portion is missing. The table records about 240,000 clones, approximately 82% of them present only once. The chain employs TRBV10-1 and TRBJ2-3, with D unclear. Sequenced material: peripheral blood. This TCR was sampled from a man younger than 45 who had recovered from COVID-19. Written as DNA, the CDR3 is TGCGCCAGCAGTGACTGGCCAAGCACAGATACGCAGTATTTT. It yields the protein CASSDWPSTDTQYF.